This paragraph reports one T cell receptor (beta chain). One entry per CDR3 protein results from TCRdb running MiXCR on the 5' RACE reads. The data show roughly 130,000 distinct CDR3 sequences, about 17% seen once. This sample is part of a study of T-cell memory formation after mild COVID-19. Across the study: Clusters of TCRs were largely donor specific.

This CDR3 is 16 amino acids long. The V gene end was trimmed by 1 base and the J gene end by 8 bases; junction bases not matched to a gene: 7. Germline assignment: CDR1 SGHDN and CDR2 FVKESK. The clonotype was recovered from a man in his late teens or twenties who had mild COVID-19 (a few samples of this study predate the infection). Cell type and time point are not known. This sequence joins TRBV14 and TRBJ2-1; 11 nucleotides agree with TRBD2. The sample consisted of PBMCs or a T cell subset sorted from them (not recorded which). The CDR3 protein is CASSQAKTSGDYEQFF. The CDR3 nucleotides read TGTGCCAGCAGCCAAGCTAAGACTAGCGGGGACTATGAGCAGTTCTTC.